The clone carrying this T cell receptor beta chain was found once. CDR1 MNHEY and CDR2 SMNVEV come from the germline V gene (reference sequence). Trimming shortened V by 0 bases and J by 0 bases, and 15 bases separated the two germline ends. CDR3 length: 19 residues. The data stem from a study of T cell changes during pregnancy in multiple sclerosis. Sequencing was performed with immunoSEQ multiplex PCR; in TCRdb, only in-frame clones are kept and a portion is missing. The data show about 74,000 clones, approximately 92% seen once. The chain combines TRBV27 with TRBJ1-6; no clear D gene. Sequenced material: peripheral blood, taken after pregnancy. This receptor was taken from a female donor in good health, enrolled as a control in a pregnancy study. CDR3 region: CASSLSGSPWSSYNSPLHF. The CDR3 region has the DNA TGTGCCAGCAGTTTATCTGGCAGCCCTTGGAGCTCCTATAATTCACCCCTCCACTTT.